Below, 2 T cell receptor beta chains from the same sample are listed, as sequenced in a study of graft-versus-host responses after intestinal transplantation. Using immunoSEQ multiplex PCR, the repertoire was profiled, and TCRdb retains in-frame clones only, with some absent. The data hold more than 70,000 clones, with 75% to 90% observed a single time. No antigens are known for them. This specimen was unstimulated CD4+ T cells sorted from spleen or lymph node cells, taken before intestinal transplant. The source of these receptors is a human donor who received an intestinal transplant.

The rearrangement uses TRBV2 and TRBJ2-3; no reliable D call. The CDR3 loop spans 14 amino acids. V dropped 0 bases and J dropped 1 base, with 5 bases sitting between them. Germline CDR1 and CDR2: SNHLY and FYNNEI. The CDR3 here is CASSEAAGTDTQYF. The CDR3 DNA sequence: TGTGCCAGCAGTGAAGCGGCAGGCACAGATACGCAGTATTTT.

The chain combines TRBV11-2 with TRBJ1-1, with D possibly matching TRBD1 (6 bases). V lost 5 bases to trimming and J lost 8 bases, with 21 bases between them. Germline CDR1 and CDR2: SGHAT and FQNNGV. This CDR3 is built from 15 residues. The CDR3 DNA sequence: TGTGCCAGCAGCCCAATCCCGGCAGGGGACCTCGAAGCTTTCTTT. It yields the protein CASSPIPAGDLEAFF.